Detailed here is one TCR beta chain. The data are from a study of blood T cell repertoires in COVID-19. Study in general: COVID-19 samples collected from the United States, Italy and Spain covered acute and convalescent phases. The analysed material was cDNA or gDNA that came from T cells, B-cell-depleted T cells, or PBMCs.

Unmatched junction bases numbered 6, after V lost 3 bases and J lost 7 bases. Germline CDR1 reads SGDLS; CDR2 reads YYNGEE. The CDR3 loop spans 13 amino acids. Original data processing: Using reference gene primer amplification, nucleated cell counts were estimated. Profiled with immunoSEQ multiplex PCR; TCRdb holds only in-frame clones, not every one. D and trimming were read from the DNA, whereas the V and J calls and clone size are those reported in that table. Among some 14,000 clones listed, 84% were seen once. The rearrangement links TRBV9 to TRBJ2-7, with 8 bases fitting TRBD2. This receptor was taken from a man aged 45 to 65 with active COVID-19. What was sequenced was peripheral blood. The CDR3 sequence is CASSGSGTIEQYF. The CDR3 coding sequence is TGTGCCAGCAGCGGTAGCGGGACCATTGAGCAGTACTTC.